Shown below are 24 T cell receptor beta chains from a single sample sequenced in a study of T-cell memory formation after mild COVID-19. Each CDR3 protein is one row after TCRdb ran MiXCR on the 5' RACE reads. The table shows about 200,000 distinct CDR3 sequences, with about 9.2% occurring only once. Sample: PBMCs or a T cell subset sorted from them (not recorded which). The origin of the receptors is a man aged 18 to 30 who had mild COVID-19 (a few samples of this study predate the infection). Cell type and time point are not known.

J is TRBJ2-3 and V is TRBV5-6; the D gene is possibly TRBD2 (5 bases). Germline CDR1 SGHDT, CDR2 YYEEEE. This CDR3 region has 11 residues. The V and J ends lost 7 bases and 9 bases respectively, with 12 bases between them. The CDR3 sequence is CASGTGMTQYF. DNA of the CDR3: TGTGCCAGCGGCACCGGGATGACGCAGTATTTT.

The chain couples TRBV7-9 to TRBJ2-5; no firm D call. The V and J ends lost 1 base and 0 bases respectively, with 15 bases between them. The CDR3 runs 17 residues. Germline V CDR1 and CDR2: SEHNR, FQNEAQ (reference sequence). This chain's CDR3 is CASSLGLQRIDQETQYF. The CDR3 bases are TGTGCCAGCAGCTTAGGTTTACAGCGCATCGACCAAGAGACCCAGTACTTC. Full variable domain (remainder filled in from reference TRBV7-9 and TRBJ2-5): DTGVSQNPRHKITKRGQNVTFRCDPISEHNRLYWYRQTLGQGPEFLTYFQNEAQLEKSRLLSDRFSAERPKGSFSTLEIQRTEQGDSAMYLCASSLGLQRIDQETQYFGPGTRLLVL.

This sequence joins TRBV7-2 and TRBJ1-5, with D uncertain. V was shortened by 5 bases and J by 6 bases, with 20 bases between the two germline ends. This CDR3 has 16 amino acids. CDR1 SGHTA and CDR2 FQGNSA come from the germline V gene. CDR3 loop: CASSPGRERGRQPQHF. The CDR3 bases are TGTGCCAGCAGCCCGGGGAGAGAGCGGGGTCGTCAGCCCCAGCATTTT.

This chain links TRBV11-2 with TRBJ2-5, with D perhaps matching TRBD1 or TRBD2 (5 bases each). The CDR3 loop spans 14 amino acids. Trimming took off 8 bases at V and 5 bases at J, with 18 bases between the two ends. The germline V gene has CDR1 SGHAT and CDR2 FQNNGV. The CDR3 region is CASRRRGPVETQYF. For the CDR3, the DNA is TGTGCCAGCCGCAGACGGGGCCCCGTGGAGACCCAGTACTTC.

The CDR3 sequence: CASSLSSRNQPQHF. In nucleotides, the CDR3 is TGTGCCAGCAGCTTATCTTCCCGTAATCAGCCCCAGCATTTT. The chain is built from TRBV7-2 and TRBJ1-5, with D unclear. Trimming removed 2 bases from V and 4 bases from J, with 9 bases in between. The CDR3 length is 14 residues. Looked up from germline, CDR1 is SGHTA and CDR2 is FQGNSA.

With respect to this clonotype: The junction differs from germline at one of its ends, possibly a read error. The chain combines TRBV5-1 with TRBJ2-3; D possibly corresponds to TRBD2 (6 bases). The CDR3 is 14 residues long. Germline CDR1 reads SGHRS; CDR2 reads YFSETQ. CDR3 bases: TGCGCCAGCACCTTGGGGGGTCCTACAGATACGCAGTATTTT. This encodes CASTLGGPTDTQYF.

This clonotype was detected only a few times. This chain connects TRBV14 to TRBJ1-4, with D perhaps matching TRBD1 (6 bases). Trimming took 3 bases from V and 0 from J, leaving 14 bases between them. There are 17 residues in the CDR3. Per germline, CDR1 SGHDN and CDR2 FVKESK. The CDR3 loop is CASSHRTDLTTNEKLFF. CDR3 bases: TGTGCCAGCAGCCACCGGACAGATCTTACAACTAATGAAAAACTGTTTTTT.

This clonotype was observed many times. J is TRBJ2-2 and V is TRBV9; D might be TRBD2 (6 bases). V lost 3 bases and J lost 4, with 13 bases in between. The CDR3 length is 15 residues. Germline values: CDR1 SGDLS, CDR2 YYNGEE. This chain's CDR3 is CASSEGLRGTGELFF. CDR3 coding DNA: TGTGCCAGCAGCGAGGGACTTCGGGGCACCGGGGAGCTGTTTTTT.

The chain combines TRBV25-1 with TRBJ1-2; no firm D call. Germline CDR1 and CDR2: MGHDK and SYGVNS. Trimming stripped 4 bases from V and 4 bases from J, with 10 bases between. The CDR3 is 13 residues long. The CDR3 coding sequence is TGTGCCAGCAGTGGCGCCGCCCTCTATGGCTACACCTTC. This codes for CASSGAALYGYTF.

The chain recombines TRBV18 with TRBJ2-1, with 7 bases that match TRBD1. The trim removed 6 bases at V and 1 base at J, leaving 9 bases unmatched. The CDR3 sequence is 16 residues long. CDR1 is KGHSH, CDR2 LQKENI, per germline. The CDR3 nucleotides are TGTGCCAGCTCCCGATATCAGGGGGATTCCTACAATGAGCAGTTCTTC. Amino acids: CASSRYQGDSYNEQFF.

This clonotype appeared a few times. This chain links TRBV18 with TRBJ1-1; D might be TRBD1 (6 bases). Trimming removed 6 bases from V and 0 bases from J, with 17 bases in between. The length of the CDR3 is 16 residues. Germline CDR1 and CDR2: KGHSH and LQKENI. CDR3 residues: CASSLNNGGVNTEAFF. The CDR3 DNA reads TGTGCCAGCTCTCTTAATAACGGGGGCGTGAACACTGAAGCTTTCTTT. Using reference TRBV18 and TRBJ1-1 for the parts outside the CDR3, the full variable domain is NAGVMQNPRHLVRRRGQEARLRCSPMKGHSHVYWYRQLPEEGLKFMVYLQKENIIDESGMPKERFSAEFPKEGPSILRIQQVVRGDSAAYFCASSLNNGGVNTEAFFGQGTRLTVV.

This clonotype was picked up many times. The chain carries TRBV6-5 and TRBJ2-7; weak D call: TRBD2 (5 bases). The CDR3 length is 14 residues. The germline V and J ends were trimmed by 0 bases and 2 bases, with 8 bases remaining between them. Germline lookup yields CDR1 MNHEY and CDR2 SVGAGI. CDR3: CASSYSTLAYEQYF. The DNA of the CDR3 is TGTGCCAGCAGTTACTCGACACTAGCCTACGAGCAGTACTTC.

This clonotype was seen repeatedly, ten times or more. The CDR3 DNA reads TGTGCCAGCAGGGAGACCGGGGAGCTGTTTTTT. It specifies CASRETGELFF. The chain uses TRBV2 and TRBJ2-2; the D is unclear. V was pared by 6 bases and J by 5 bases, with 4 bases between. CDR1 is SNHLY and CDR2 is FYNNEI in the germline V gene. The CDR3 is 11 residues long.

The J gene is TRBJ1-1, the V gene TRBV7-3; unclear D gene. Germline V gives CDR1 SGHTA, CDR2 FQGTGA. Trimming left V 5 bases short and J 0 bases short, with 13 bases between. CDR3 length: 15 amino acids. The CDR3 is CASSQDGQVNTEAFF. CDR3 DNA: TGTGCCAGCAGCCAGGACGGGCAGGTGAACACTGAAGCTTTCTTT.

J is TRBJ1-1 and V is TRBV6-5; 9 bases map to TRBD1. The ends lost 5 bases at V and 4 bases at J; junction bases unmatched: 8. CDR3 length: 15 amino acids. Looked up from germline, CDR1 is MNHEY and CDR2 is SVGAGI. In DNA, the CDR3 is TGTGCCAGCAGTCGGCTAACAGGGGGCGGCACTGAAGCTTTCTTT. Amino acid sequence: CASSRLTGGGTEAFF.

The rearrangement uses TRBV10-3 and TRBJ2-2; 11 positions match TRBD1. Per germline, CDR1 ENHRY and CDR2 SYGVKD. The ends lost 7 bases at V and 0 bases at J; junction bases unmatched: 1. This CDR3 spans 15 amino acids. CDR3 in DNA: TGTGCCATCAAGGGACAGGGGGCGAACACCGGGGAGCTGTTTTTT. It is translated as CAIKGQGANTGELFF.

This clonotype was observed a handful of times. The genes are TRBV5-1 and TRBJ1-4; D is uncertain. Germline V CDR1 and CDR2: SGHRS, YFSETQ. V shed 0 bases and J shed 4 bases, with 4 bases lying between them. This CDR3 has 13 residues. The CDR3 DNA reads TGCGCCAGCAGCTTGGATCTTAATGAAAAACTGTTTTTT. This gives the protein CASSLDLNEKLFF.

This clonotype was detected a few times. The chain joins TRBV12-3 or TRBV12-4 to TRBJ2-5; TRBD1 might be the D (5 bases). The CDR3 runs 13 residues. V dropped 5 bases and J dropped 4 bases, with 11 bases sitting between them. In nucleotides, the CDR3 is TGTGCCAGCAGTGACAGAGCTCGAGAGACCCAGTACTTC. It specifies CASSDRARETQYF.

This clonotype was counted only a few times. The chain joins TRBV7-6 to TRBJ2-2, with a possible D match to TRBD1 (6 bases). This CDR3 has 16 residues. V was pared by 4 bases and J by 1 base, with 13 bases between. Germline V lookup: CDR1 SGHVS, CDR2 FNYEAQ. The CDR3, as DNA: TGTGCCAGCAGCTACCCCGGGACACAGAACACCGGGGAGCTGTTTTTT. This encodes CASSYPGTQNTGELFF. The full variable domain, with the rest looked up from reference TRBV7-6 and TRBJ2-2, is GAGVSQSPRYKVTKRGQDVALRCDPISGHVSLYWYRQALGQGPEFLTYFNYEAQQDKSGLPNDRFSAERPEGSISTLTIQRTEQRDSAMYRCASSYPGTQNTGELFFGEGSRLTVL.

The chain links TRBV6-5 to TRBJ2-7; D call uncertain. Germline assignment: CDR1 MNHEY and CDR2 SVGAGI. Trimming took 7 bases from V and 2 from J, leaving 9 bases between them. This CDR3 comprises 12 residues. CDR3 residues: CASKRTAYEQYF. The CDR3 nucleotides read TGTGCCAGCAAACGGACGGCCTACGAGCAGTACTTC.

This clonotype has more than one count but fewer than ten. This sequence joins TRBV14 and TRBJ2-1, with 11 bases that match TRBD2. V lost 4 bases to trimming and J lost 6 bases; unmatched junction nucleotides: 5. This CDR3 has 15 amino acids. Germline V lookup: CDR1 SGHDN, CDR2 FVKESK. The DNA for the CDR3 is TGTGCCAGCAGCCGCGGGACTAGCGGACCCAATGAGCAGTTCTTC. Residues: CASSRGTSGPNEQFF.

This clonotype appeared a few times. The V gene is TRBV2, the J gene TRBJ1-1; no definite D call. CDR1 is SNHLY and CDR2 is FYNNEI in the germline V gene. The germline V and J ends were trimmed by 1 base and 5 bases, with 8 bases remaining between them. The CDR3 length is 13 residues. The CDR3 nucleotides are TGTGCCAGCAGTGAAGAGGGAGGTACTGAAGCTTTCTTT. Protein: CASSEEGGTEAFF.

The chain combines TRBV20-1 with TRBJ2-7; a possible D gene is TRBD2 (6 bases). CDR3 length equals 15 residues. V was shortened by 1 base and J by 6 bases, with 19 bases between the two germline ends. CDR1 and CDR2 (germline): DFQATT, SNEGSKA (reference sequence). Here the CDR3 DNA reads TGCAGTGCTAGAGCGGGGCTTAGGGACTCTAGCGAGCAGTACGTC. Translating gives CSARAGLRDSSEQYV.

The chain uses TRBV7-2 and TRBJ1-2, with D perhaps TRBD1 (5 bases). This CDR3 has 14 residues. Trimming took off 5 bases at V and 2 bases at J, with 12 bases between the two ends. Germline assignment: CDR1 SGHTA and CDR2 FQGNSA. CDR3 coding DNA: TGTGCCAGCAGCCATGGACATCTCAACTATGGCTACACCTTC. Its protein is CASSHGHLNYGYTF.